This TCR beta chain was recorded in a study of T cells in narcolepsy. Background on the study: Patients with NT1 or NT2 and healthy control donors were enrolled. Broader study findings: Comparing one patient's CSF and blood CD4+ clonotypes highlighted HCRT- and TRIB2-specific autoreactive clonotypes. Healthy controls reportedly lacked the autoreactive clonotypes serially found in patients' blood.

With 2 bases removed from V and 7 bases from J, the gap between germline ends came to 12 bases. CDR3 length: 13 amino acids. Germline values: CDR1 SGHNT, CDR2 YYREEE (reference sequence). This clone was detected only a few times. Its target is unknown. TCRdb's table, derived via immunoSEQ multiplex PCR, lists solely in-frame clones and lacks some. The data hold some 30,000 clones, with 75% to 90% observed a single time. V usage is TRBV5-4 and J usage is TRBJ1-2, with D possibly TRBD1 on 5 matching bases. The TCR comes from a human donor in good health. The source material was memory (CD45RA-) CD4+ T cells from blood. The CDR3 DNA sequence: TGTGCCAGCAGCTTAATGGGCGGGGCTGGCTACACCTTC. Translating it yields CASSLMGGAGYTF.